These 4 T cell receptor beta chains were sequenced from one sample in a study of cytomegalovirus exposure and HLA in healthy donors. Measured with immunoSEQ multiplex PCR; TCRdb has only the in-frame clones, and not every one. The repertoire has around 300,000 clones, around 86% of them found once; the top ten carry about 1%. The specimen was PBMCs. Receptor source: a woman under 30 in good health and CMV-seronegative.

This sequence joins TRBV5-1 and TRBJ2-2, with D maybe TRBD1 (6 bases). Trimming took 2 bases from V and 1 from J, leaving 9 bases between them. CDR1 is SGHRS and CDR2 is YFSETQ in the germline V gene. This CDR3 has 15 amino acids. CDR3 in DNA: TGCGCCAGCAGCTTTTGGACAGAGAACACCGGGGAGCTGTTTTTT. Translating it yields CASSFWTENTGELFF.

This clone was found once. J is TRBJ2-7 and V is TRBV6-1, with 8 nucleotides matching TRBD1. The CDR3 totals 14 residues. V was clipped by 3 bases and J by 5 bases; unmatched bases: 6. Per germline, CDR1 MNHNS and CDR2 SASEGT. The DNA of the CDR3 is TGTGCCAGCAGTGAGGACAGGGTGAGGGACGAGCAGTACTTC. It is translated as CASSEDRVRDEQYF.

The chain couples TRBV5-5 to TRBJ2-7, with 9 bases that match TRBD2. Losses at the gene ends were 4 bases for V and 7 bases for J; bases not matched to a gene: 9. CDR3 length: 14 amino acids. Per germline, CDR1 SGHKS and CDR2 YYEKEE (reference sequence). This CDR3 is CASSRAGGLGEQYF. CDR3 DNA sequence: TGTGCCAGCAGCCGCGCGGGGGGGCTGGGAGAGCAGTACTTC.

The rearrangement joins TRBV5-5 to TRBJ1-5; D is ambiguous. V shed 5 bases and J shed 0 bases, with 9 bases lying between them. This CDR3 is 14 amino acids long. Looked up from germline, CDR1 is SGHKS and CDR2 is YYEKEE (reference sequence). CDR3 coding DNA: TGTGCCAGCAGGAAGAGTTATAGCAATCAGCCCCAGCATTTT. Protein product: CASRKSYSNQPQHF.